Reported below is one T cell receptor (beta chain). No cognate antigen has been identified for it. Nothing much larger sits one base from this clone, and base qualities are not available. The sample comes from a study of T cell repertoires in cytomegalovirus infection (dated by TCRdb to about 2019). A note on the overall study: Because public TCR beta signatures pointed to carriage of CMV infection together with the matching HLA type, the HLA type of each donor mattered for the analysis.

The data were produced on an Illumina HiSeq 1500. In-frame beta chains were kept once TCRdb had trimmed the public reads at Q25 with fastp and called clones with MiXCR. Each CDR3 protein appears once, grouped with its most common genes and DNA. For this sample the table gives about 360,000 distinct CDR3 sequences, of which about a sixth were detected only once. The ten top clones hold around 9.3% of the sample. Counted from cysteine to phenylalanine, this CDR3 has 13 amino acids. Only the CDR3 portion is preserved as DNA: 39 bases, with reading frame beginning at the first base. V gives up 8 bases and J gives up 0 bases, and the segment between their germline ends measures 8 bases. CDR1 and CDR2 are read off the germline V gene as SGHTA and FQGNSA. Results and caveats for the whole study, not just this receptor: Cumulative frequency of public TCR beta family members discriminated carriers of CMV infection plus the relevant HLA type in this cohort and an independent approximately 350-donor cohort. The ex vivo response was dominated by HLA-C-restricted CMV-specific TCR beta clonotypes, and the single most frequent clonotype in two of eight donors was supplied by these HLA-C-restricted clonotypes.

This sequence originates from a human donor in good health (CMV status not recorded). Some clones in this sample may be carry-over from other donors' samples. The chain joins TRBV7-2 to TRBJ2-4; no D gene is confidently identified. The sequencing sample was made of PBMCs. The encoded CDR3 is CASETVAKNIQYF. The nucleotides read TGTGCCAGCGAGACGGTAGCCAAAAACATTCAGTACTTC.